This TCR beta chain was sequenced during a study of technical replicates of blood from a few donors. The germline V and J ends were trimmed by 3 bases and 5 bases, with 11 bases remaining between them. Germline V gene sequence: CDR1 LNHDA, CDR2 SQIVND (reference sequence). This CDR3 has 14 amino acids. Assay used: immunoSEQ multiplex PCR; TCRdb lists only in-frame clones, some missing. The table has 60,000 to 90,000 clones, 85% to 95% seen once. The chain recombines TRBV19 with TRBJ1-5; D uncertain. Sequencing was carried out using T cells isolated from PBMCs. The sequence came from a human donor in good health. The CDR3 bases are TGTGCCAGTAGTATGAGGGAAGTTTATCAGCCCCAGCATTTT. Amino acid sequence: CASSMREVYQPQHF.